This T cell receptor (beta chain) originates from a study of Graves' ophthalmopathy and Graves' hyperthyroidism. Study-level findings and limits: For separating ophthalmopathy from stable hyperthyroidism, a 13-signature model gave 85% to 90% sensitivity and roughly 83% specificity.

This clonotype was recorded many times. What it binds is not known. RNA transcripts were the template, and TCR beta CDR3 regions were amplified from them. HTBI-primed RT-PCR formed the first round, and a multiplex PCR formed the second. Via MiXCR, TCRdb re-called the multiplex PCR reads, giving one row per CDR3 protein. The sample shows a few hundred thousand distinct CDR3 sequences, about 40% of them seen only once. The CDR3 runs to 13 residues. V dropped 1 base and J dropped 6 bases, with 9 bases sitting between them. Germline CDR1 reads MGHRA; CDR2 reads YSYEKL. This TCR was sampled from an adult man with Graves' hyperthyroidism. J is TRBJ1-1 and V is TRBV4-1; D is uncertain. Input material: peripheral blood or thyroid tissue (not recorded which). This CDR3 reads CASSQGQTPEAFF. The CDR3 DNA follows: TGCGCCAGCAGCCAAGGGCAAACGCCTGAAGCTTTCTTT.